Sequencing of this T cell receptor (beta chain) was carried out in a study of blood T cell repertoires in COVID-19. Study as a whole: The United States, Italy and Spain were the sources of the acute and convalescent COVID-19 samples. The cDNA or gDNA used as material had been derived from T cells, B-cell-depleted T cells, or PBMCs.

Germline CDR1 reads KGHDR; CDR2 reads SFDVKD. With V trimmed by 4 bases and J by 2 bases, 8 bases remained unmatched. The CDR3 is 18 amino acids. Study processing details: Estimation of nucleated cell counts was performed using reference gene primer amplification. The table came from immunoSEQ multiplex PCR; TCRdb's copy has only in-frame clones and leaves some out. V and J calls and clone size follow that table, whereas D and trimming were derived from the DNA. The sample yields a few hundred thousand clones, about nine tenths seen once. The sample was peripheral blood. The sequence was obtained from a woman aged 55 to 70 with acute or convalescent COVID-19. The chain links TRBV24-1 to TRBJ2-7; 15 bases line up with TRBD2. In DNA, the CDR3 is TGTGCCACCAGTGAAACCGGGACTAGCGGGAGGTGGCCCTACGAGCAGTACTTC. Translation: CATSETGTSGRWPYEQYF.